These 5 T cell receptor beta chains share one sample of origin, sequenced in a study of blood T cell repertoires in COVID-19. Profiled with immunoSEQ multiplex PCR; TCRdb holds only in-frame clones, not every one. The top ten hold approximately 2.9% of the sample, which has about 270,000 clones, approximately 89% seen once. What was sequenced was PBMCs or T cells enriched from blood (not recorded which). These TCRs come from a man aged 35 to 55 who had been exposed to COVID-19.

The V and J genes are TRBV5-6 and TRBJ2-7; D perhaps matches TRBD1 (6 bases). The germline gives CDR1 SGHDT, CDR2 YYEEEE. Trimming pared 0 bases from V and 3 bases from J, leaving 22 bases between. The CDR3 is made up of 18 amino acids. The CDR3 region has the DNA TGTGCCAGCAGCTTGGGGGGACCTACAGGGCGGCTAGACTACGAGCAGTACTTC. As protein: CASSLGGPTGRLDYEQYF. The full variable domain, its missing parts supplied by reference TRBV5-6 and TRBJ2-7, is DAGVTQSPTHLIKTRGQQVTLRCSPKSGHDTVSWYQQALGQGPQFIFQYYEEEERQRGNFPDRFSGHQFPNYSSELNVNALLLGDSALYLCASSLGGPTGRLDYEQYFGPGTRLTVT.

The rearrangement uses TRBV27 and TRBJ1-2, with a tentative D call TRBD1 (5 bases). CDR1 is MNHEY and CDR2 is SMNVEV in the germline V gene (reference sequence). The CDR3 is 13 amino acids. V was cut by 5 bases and J by 2 bases, with 9 bases left in between. CDR3 sequence: CASSEGRNYGYTF. The CDR3 DNA is TGTGCCAGCAGTGAGGGGAGGAACTATGGCTACACCTTC.

The chain uses TRBV21-1 and TRBJ2-1; TRBD2, the D gene given by the table, was not confirmed from the DNA. TRBV21-1 is designated a pseudogene. The CDR3 covers 14 residues. CDR3 protein: CASTTGEGNNEQFF. CDR3 sequence (DNA): TGTGCCAGCACCACGGGAGAGGGGAACAATGAGCAGTTCTTC.

The CDR3 nucleotides are TGTGCCAGCAGTTACGCCGGGGGACTGAATAATTCACCCCTCCACTTT. Encoded protein: CASSYAGGLNNSPLHF. The chain couples TRBV6-5 to TRBJ1-6, with D possibly being TRBD1 (5 bases). Germline CDR1 and CDR2: MNHEY and SVGAGI. The CDR3 runs 16 residues. Trimming stripped 2 bases from V and 5 bases from J, with 13 bases between.

The gene calls are TRBV7-7 and TRBJ2-1; TRBD1 matches at 9 bases. Germline CDR1 reads SSHAT; CDR2 reads FNYEAQ (reference sequence). Trimming cost V 5 bases and J 5 bases; bases outside gene matches: 7. The CDR3 covers 15 residues. CDR3 coding DNA: TGTGCCAGCAGCCGGGGACAGGGTTACAACAATGAGCAGTTCTTC. Translating it yields CASSRGQGYNNEQFF.